This T cell receptor (beta chain) was recorded in a study of shared clonotypes between healthy human individuals. General study points: Naive subsets tended to show greater estimated richness than memory subsets. Genetic and exposure-history diversity was limited by the small donor number. Clonotypes shared by all four donors outscored non-shared clonotypes in generation probability.

Some clones are missing from TCRdb's copy, which holds only in-frame ones; the method was immunoSEQ multiplex PCR. The repertoire holds over a million clones, 95% to 97% seen once, with approximately 1.2% in the top ten. Germline loops: CDR1 SNHLY, CDR2 FYNNEI. This CDR3 is built from 16 residues. Trimming removed 7 bases from V and 0 bases from J, with 16 bases in between. Remarks on this clone: The antigen remains unidentified.

Sample: naive CD4+ T cells sorted from blood. Indicated subset: CD45RA+ positively selected. The V gene is TRBV2, the J gene TRBJ1-3, with D uncertain. This receptor was obtained from a man under 40 in good health. The CDR3 spells CASTYLSLSSGNTIYF. CDR3 DNA sequence: TGTGCCAGCACCTATTTGTCACTAAGCTCTGGAAACACCATATATTTT.